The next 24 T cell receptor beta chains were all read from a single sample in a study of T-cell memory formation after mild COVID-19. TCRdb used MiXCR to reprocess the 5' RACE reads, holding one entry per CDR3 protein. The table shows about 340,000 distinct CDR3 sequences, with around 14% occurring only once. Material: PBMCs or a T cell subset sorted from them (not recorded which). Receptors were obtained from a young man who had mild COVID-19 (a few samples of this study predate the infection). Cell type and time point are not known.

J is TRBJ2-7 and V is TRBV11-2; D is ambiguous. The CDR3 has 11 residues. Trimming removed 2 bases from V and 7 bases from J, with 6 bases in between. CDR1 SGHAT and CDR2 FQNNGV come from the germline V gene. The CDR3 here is CASSLMTEQYF. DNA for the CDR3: TGTGCCAGCAGCTTAATGACAGAGCAGTACTTC.

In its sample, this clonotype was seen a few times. The DNA for the CDR3 is TGTGCCATCAAAGGGGCAGGGGGGGTGAACAATGAGCAGTTCTTC. Translation: CAIKGAGGVNNEQFF. This chain joins TRBV10-3 and TRBJ2-1; D may correspond to TRBD1 or TRBD2 (7 bases each). CDR3 length: 15 amino acids. V gave up 7 bases and J gave up 5 bases, with 18 bases separating them. Germline CDR1 and CDR2: ENHRY and SYGVKD.

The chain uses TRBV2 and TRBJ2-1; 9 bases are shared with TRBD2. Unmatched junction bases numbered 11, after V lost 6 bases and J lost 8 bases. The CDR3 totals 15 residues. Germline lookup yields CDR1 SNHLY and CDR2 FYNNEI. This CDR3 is CASRRRRGGEDEQFF. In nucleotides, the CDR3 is TGTGCCAGCAGGCGCCGGCGGGGGGGCGAGGATGAGCAGTTCTTC. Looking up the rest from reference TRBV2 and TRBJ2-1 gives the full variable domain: EPEVTQTPSHQVTQMGQEVILRCVPISNHLYFYWYRQILGQKVEFLVSFYNNEISEKSEIFDDQFSVERPDGSNFTLKIRSTKLEDSAMYFCASRRRRGGEDEQFFGPGTRLTVL.

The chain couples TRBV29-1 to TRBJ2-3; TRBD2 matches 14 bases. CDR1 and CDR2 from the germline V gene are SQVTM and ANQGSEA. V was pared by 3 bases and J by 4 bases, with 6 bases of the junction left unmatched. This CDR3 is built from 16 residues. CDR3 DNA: TGCAGCGTTGACGGACTAGCGGGGGGTAGGGCAGATACGCAGTATTTT. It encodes CSVDGLAGGRADTQYF.

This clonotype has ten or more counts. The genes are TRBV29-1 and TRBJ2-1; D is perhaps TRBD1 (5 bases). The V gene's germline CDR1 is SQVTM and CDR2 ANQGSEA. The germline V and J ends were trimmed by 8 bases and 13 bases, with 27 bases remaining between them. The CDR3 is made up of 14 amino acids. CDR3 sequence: CSYLWGRILQIQFF. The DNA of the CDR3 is TGCAGCTATTTGTGGGGCAGGATCCTACAAATCCAGTTCTTC.

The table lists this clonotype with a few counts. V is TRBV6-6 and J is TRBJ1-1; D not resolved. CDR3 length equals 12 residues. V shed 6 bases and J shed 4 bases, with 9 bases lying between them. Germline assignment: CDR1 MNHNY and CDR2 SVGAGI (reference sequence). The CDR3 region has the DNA TGTGCCAGCAGACCAGCTAGCACTGAAGCTTTCTTT. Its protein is CASRPASTEAFF.

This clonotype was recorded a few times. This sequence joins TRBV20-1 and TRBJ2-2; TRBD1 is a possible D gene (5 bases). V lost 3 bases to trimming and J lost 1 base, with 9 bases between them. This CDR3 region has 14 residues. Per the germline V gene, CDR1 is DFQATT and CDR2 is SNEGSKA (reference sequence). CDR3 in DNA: TGCAGTGCTAGCGACAGAAAGAACACCGGGGAGCTGTTTTTT. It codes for CSASDRKNTGELFF.

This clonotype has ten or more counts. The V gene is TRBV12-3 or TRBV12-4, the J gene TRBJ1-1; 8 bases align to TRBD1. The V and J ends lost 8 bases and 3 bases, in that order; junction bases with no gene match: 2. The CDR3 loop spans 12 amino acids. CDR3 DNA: TGTGCCAGCGCAGGGGGCTACACTGAAGCTTTCTTT. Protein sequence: CASAGGYTEAFF.

The chain's CDR3 is CASSPFQQGNIQYF. CDR3 bases: TGTGCCAGCTCACCTTTTCAGCAGGGGAACATTCAGTACTTC. The chain joins TRBV18 to TRBJ2-4, with D possibly being TRBD1 (6 bases). The germline V gene has CDR1 KGHSH and CDR2 LQKENI. Deletions cut 3 bases from V and 7 bases from J, with 13 bases between. CDR3 length equals 14 residues.

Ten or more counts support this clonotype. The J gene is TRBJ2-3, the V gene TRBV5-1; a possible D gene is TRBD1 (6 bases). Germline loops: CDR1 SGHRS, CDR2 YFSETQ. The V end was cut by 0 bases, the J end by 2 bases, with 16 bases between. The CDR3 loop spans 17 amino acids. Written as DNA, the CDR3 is TGCGCCAGCAGCTTGGGCGGACAGTCCCTCTTCACAGATACGCAGTATTTT. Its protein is CASSLGGQSLFTDTQYF.

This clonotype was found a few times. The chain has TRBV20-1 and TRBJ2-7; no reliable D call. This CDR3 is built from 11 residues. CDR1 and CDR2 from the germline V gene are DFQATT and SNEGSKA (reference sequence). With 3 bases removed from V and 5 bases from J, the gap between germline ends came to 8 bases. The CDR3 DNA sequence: TGCAGTGCTAGCGCAGTCGACGAGCAGTACTTC. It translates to CSASAVDEQYF.

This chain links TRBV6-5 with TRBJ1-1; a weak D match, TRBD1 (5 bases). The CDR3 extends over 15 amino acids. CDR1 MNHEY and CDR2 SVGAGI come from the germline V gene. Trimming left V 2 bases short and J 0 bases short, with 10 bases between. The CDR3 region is CASSYGIRVNTEAFF. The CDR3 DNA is TGTGCCAGCAGTTACGGGATCAGGGTGAACACTGAAGCTTTCTTT.

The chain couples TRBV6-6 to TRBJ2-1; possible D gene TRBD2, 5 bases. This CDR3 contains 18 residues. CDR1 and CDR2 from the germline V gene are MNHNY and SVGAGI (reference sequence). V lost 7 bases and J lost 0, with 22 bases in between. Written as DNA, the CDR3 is TGTGCCAGCATCACCGGACTGGGAGCGACTCTCTCCTACAATGAGCAGTTCTTC. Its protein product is CASITGLGATLSYNEQFF.

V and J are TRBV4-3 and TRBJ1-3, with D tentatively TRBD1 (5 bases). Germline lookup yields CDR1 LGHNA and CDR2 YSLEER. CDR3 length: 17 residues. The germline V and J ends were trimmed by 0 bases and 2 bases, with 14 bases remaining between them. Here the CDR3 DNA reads TGCGCCAGCAGCCAAGATAATGCAGGGTTTACTGGAAACACCATATATTTT. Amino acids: CASSQDNAGFTGNTIYF.

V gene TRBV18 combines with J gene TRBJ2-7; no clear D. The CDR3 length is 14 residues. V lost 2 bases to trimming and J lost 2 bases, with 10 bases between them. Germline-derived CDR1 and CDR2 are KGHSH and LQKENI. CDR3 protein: CASSPSGVTYEQYF. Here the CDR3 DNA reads TGTGCCAGCTCACCATCCGGAGTTACCTACGAGCAGTACTTC. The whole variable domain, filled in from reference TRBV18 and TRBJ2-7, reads NAGVMQNPRHLVRRRGQEARLRCSPMKGHSHVYWYRQLPEEGLKFMVYLQKENIIDESGMPKERFSAEFPKEGPSILRIQQVVRGDSAAYFCASSPSGVTYEQYFGPGTRLTVT.

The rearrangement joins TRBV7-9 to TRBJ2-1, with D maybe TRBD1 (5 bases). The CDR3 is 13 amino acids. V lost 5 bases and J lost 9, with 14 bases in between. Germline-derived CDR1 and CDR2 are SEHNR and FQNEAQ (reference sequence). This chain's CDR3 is CASSVRVRTEQFF. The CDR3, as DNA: TGTGCCAGCAGCGTCAGGGTCCGCACTGAGCAGTTCTTC. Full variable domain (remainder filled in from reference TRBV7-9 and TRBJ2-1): DTGVSQNPRHKITKRGQNVTFRCDPISEHNRLYWYRQTLGQGPEFLTYFQNEAQLEKSRLLSDRFSAERPKGSFSTLEIQRTEQGDSAMYLCASSVRVRTEQFFGPGTRLTVL.

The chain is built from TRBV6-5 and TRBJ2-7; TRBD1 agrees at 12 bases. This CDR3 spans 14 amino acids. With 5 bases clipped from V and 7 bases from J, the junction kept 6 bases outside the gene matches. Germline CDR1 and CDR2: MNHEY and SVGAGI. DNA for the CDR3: TGTGCCAGCAGTCCCCGGGACAGGGGGCTTGAGCAGTACTTC. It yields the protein CASSPRDRGLEQYF.

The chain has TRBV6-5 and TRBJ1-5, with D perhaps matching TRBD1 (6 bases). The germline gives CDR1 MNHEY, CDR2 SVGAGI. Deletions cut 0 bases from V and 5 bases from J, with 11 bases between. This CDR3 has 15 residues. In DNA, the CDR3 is TGTGCCAGCAGTTACTCGACTGCAGGGGATCAGCCCCAGCATTTT. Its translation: CASSYSTAGDQPQHF.

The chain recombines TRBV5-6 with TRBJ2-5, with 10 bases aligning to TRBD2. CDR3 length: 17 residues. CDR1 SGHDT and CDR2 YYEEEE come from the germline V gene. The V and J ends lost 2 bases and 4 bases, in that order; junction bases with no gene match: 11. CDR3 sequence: CASSFVQGTSAGETQYF. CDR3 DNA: TGTGCCAGCAGCTTCGTCCAGGGGACTAGCGCCGGAGAGACCCAGTACTTC.

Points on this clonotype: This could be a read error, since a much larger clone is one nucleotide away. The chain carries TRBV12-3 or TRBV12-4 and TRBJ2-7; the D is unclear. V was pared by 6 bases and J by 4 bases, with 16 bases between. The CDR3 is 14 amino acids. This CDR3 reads CASSPRNIGYEQYF. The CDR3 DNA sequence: TGTGCCAGCAGCCCCCGGAACATTGGATACGAGCAGTACTTC.

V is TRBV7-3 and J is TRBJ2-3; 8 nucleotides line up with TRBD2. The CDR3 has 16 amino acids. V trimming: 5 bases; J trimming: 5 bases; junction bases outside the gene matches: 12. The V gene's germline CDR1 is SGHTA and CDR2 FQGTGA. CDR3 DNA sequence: TGTGCCAGCAGCCCTAGCTTAGCGGGGCCGGGAGATACGCAGTATTTT. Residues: CASSPSLAGPGDTQYF. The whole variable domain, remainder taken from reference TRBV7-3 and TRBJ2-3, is GAGVSQTPSNKVTEKGKYVELRCDPISGHTALYWYRQSLGQGPEFLIYFQGTGAADDSGLPNDRFFAVRPEGSVSTLKIQRTERGDSAVYLCASSPSLAGPGDTQYFGPGTRLTVL.

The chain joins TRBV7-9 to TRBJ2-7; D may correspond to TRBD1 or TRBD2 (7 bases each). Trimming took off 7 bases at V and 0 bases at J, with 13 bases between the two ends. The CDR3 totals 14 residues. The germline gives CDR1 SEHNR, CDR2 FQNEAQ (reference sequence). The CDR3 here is CASKGGDSSYEQYF. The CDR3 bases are TGTGCCAGCAAAGGGGGGGACAGCTCCTACGAGCAGTACTTC.

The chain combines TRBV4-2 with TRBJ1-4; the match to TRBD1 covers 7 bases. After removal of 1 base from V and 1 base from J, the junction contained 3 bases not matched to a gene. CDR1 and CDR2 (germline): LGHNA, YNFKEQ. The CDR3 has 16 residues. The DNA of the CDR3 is TGTGCCAGCAGCCAAGGAGACAGGGAAACTAATGAAAAACTGTTTTTT. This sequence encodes CASSQGDRETNEKLFF.

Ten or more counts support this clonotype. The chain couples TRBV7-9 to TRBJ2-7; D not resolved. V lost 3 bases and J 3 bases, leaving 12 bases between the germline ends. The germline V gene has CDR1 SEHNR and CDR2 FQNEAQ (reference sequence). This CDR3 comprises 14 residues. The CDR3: CASSFSPKSYEQYF. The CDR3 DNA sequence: TGTGCCAGCAGCTTTTCACCAAAGAGCTACGAGCAGTACTTC.